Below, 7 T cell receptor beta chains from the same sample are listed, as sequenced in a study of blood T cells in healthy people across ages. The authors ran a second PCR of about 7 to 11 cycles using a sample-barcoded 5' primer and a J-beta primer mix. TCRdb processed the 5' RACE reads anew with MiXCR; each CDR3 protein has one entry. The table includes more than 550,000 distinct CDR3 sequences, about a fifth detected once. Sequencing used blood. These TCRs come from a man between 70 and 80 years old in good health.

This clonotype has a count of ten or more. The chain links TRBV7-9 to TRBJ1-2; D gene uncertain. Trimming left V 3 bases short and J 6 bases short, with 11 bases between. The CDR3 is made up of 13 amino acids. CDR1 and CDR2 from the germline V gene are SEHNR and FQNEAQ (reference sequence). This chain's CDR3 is CASSLSLRDGYTF. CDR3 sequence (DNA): TGTGCCAGCAGCTTGTCGTTAAGGGATGGCTACACCTTC.

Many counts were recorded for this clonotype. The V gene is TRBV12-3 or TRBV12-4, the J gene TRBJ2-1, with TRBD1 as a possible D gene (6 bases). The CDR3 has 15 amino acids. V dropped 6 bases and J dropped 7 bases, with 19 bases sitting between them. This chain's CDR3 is CASSKTGSWGNEQFF. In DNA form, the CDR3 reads TGTGCCAGCAGCAAAACAGGGTCTTGGGGGAATGAGCAGTTCTTC.

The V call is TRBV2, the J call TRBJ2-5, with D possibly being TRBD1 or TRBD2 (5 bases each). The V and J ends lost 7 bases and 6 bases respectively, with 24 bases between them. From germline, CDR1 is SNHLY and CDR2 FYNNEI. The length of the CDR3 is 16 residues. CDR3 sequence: CASNFGARSSFQTQYF. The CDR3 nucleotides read TGTGCCAGCAATTTCGGGGCTCGTTCCAGTTTCCAGACCCAGTACTTC.

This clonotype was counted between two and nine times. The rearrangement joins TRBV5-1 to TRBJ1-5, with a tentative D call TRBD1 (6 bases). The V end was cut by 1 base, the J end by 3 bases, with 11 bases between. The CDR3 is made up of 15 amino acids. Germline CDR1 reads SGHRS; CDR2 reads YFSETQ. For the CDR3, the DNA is TGCGCCAGCAGCTTGCAGGGGCCATACAATCAGCCCCAGCATTTT. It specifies CASSLQGPYNQPQHF.

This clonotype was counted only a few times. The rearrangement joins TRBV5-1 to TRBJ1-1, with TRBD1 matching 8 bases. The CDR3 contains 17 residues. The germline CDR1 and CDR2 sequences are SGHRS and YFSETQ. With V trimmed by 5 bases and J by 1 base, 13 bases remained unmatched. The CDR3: CASRYGQGQITNTEAFF. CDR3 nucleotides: TGCGCCAGCAGATATGGACAGGGCCAAATAACGAACACTGAAGCTTTCTTT.

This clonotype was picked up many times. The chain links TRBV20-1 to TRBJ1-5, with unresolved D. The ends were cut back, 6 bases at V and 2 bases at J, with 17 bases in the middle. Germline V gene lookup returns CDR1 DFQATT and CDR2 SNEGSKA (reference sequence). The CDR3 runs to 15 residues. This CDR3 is CSAPVGRGGNQPQHF. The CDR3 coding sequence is TGCAGTGCCCCCGTAGGGCGTGGTGGCAATCAGCCCCAGCATTTT.

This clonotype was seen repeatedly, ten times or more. The CDR3 coding sequence is TGCGCCAGCAGCGCGGGGCAGGGAGTTCTAGCCAAAAACATTCAGTACTTC. Its protein product is CASSAGQGVLAKNIQYF. This chain uses TRBV5-1 with TRBJ2-4; perhaps TRBD2 as D (6 bases). Germline lookup yields CDR1 SGHRS and CDR2 YFSETQ. The CDR3 totals 17 residues. V dropped 4 bases and J dropped 0 bases, with 17 bases sitting between them.